This T cell receptor (beta chain) was observed in a study of control samples from healthy donors and cancer patients. Some clones are missing from TCRdb's copy, which holds only in-frame ones; the method was immunoSEQ multiplex PCR. The sample lists about 110,000 clones, roughly 90% occurring once. This clone has only one observation. The junction had 9 bases not matched to a gene; V was cut back by 5 bases and J by 6 bases. This CDR3 is built from 14 residues. The germline CDR1 and CDR2 sequences are LNHDA and SQIVND (reference sequence). The sample was PBMCs. The V and J genes are TRBV19 and TRBJ1-1; TRBD1 agrees at 7 bases. The receptor was derived from an older woman with lung cancer. CDR3 in DNA: TGTGCCAGTAGTTTTCTCCAGGGGGACTCTGAAGCTTTCTTT. Protein sequence: CASSFLQGDSEAFF.